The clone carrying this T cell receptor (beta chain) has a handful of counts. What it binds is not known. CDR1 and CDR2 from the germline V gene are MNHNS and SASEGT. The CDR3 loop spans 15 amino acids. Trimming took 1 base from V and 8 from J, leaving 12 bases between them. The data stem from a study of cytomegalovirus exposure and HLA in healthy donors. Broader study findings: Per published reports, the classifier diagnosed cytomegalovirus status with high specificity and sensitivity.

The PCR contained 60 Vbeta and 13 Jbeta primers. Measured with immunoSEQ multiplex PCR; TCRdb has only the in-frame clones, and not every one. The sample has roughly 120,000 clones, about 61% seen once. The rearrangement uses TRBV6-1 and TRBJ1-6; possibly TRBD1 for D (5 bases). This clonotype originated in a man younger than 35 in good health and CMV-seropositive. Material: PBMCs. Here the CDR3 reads CASSEDVGEDSPLHF. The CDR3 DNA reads TGTGCCAGCAGTGAAGACGTGGGGGAGGATTCACCCCTCCACTTT.